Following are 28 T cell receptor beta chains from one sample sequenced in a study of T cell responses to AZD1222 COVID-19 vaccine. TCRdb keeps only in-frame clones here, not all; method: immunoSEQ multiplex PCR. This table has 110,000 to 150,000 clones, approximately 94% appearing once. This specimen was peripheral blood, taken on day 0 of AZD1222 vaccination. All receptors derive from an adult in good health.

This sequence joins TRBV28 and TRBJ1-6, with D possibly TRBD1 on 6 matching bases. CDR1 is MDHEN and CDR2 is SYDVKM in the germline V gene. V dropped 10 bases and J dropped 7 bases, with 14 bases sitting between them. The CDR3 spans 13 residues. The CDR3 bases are TGTGCCACCCAATCGGGGGGCAATTCACCCCTCCACTTT. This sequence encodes CATQSGGNSPLHF.

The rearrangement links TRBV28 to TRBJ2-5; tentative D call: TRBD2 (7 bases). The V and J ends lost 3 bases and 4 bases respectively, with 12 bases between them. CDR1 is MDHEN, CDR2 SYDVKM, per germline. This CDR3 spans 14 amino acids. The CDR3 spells CASSLGGARETQYF. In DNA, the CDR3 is TGTGCCAGCAGTTTGGGGGGGGCTCGAGAGACCCAGTACTTC.

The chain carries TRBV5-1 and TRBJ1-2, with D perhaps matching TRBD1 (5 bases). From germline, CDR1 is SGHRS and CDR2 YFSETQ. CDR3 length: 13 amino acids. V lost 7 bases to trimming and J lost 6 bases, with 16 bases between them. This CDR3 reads CASGDQWGDGYTF. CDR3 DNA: TGCGCCAGCGGGGACCAGTGGGGCGATGGCTACACCTTC.

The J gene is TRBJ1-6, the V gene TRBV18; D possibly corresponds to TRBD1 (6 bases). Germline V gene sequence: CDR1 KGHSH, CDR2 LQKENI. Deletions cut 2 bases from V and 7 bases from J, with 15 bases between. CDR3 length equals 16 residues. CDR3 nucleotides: TGTGCCAGCTCACCAAGGGCGGGGGCCACGAATTCACCCCTCCACTTT. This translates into CASSPRAGATNSPLHF.

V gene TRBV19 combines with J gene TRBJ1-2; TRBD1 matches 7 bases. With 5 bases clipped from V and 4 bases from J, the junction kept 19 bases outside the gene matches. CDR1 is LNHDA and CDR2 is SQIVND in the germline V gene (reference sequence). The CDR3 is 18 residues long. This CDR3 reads CASSVPASRGRLGYGYTF. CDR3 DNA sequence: TGTGCCAGTAGTGTCCCCGCATCTAGGGGGCGCCTGGGCTATGGCTACACCTTC.

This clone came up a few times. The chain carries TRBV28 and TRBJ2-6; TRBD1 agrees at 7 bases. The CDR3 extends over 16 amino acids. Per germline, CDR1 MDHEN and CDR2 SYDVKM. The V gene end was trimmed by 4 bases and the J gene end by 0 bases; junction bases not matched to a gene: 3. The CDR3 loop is CASSWDRNSGANVLTF. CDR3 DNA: TGTGCCAGCAGTTGGGACAGAAACTCTGGGGCCAACGTCCTGACTTTC.

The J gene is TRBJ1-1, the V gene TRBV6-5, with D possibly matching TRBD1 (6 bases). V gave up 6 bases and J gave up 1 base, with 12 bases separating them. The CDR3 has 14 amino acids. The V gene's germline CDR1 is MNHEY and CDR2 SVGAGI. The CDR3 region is CASSHGGPNTEAFF. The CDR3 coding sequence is TGTGCCAGCAGCCACGGGGGGCCGAACACTGAAGCTTTCTTT.

CDR3 DNA sequence: TGCAGCGTTCTGACAGGGACGGCAGATACGCAGTATTTT. Translating it yields CSVLTGTADTQYF. This chain links TRBV29-1 with TRBJ2-3, with TRBD1 matching over 7 bases. Germline CDR1 and CDR2: SQVTM and ANQGSEA. The CDR3 extends over 13 amino acids. V shed 5 bases, J shed 4 bases, and the junction held 6 bases outside the gene matches.

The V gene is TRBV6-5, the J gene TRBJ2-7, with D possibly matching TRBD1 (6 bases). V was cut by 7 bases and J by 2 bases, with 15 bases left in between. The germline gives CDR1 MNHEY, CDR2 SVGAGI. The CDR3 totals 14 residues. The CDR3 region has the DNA TGTGCCAGCAAGGTCGGTCAGGGGACCTACGAGCAGTACTTC. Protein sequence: CASKVGQGTYEQYF.

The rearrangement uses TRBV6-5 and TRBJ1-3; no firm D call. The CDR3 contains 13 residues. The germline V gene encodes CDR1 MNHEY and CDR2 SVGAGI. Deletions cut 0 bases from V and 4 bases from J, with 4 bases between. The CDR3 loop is CASSYSMGNTIYF. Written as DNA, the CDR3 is TGTGCCAGCAGTTACTCGATGGGAAACACCATATATTTT.

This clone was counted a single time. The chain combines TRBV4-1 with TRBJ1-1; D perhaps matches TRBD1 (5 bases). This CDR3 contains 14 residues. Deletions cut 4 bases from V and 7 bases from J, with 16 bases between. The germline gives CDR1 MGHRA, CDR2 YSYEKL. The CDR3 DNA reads TGCGCCAGCAGCCCCGCCGGCAGGGAAAGTGAAGCTTTCTTT. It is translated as CASSPAGRESEAFF.

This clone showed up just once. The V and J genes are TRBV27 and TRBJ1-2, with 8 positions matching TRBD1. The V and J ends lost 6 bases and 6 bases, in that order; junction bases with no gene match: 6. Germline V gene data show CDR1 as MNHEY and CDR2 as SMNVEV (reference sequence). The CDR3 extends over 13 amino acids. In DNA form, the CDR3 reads TGTGCCAGCAGAAGGACAGGGACTGATGGCTACACCTTC. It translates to CASRRTGTDGYTF.

As DNA, the CDR3 is TGTGCCAGCAGCGTAGGTGAGAAGATCTATGGCTACACCTTC. This translates into CASSVGEKIYGYTF. The chain combines TRBV9 with TRBJ1-2, with no clear D. CDR3 length: 14 amino acids. The V gene lost 0 bases and the J gene lost 4 bases, with 10 bases spanning the gap. Germline CDR1 SGDLS, CDR2 YYNGEE.

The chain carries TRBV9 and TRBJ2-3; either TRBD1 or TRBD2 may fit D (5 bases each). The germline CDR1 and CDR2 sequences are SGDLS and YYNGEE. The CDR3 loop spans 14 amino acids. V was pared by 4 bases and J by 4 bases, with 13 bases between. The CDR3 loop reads CASSPVRESDTQYF. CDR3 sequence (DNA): TGTGCCAGCAGCCCCGTCAGGGAGTCAGATACGCAGTATTTT.

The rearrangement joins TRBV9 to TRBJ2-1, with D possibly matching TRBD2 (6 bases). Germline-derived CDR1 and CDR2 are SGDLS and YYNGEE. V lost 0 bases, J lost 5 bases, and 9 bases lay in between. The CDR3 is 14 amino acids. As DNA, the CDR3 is TGTGCCAGCAGCGTAGACGGGGGAAACAATGAGCAGTTCTTC. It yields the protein CASSVDGGNNEQFF.

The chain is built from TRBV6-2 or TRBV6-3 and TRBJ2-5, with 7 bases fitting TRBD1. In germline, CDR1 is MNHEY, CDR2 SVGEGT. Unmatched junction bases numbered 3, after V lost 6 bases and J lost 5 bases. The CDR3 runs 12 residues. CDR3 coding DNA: TGTGCCAGCAGCCAGGGGGTGGAGACCCAGTACTTC. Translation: CASSQGVETQYF.

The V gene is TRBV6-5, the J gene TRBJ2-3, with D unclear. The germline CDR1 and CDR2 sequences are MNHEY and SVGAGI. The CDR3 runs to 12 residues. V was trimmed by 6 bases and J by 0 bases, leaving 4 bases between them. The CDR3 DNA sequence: TGTGCCAGCAGCAGAAGCACAGATACGCAGTATTTT. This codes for CASSRSTDTQYF.

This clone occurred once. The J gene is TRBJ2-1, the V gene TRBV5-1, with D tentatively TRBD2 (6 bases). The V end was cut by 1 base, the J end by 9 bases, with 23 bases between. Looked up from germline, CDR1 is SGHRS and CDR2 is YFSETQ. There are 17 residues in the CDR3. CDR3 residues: CASSLSPGGQGGGEQFF. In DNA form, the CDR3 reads TGCGCCAGCAGCTTGTCCCCAGGAGGGCAGGGTGGGGGTGAGCAGTTCTTC.

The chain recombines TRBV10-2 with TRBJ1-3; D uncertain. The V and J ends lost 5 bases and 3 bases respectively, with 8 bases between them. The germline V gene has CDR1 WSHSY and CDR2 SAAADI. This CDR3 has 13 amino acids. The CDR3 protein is CASSSGFGNTIYF. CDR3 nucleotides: TGCGCCAGCAGTAGCGGATTTGGAAACACCATATATTTT.

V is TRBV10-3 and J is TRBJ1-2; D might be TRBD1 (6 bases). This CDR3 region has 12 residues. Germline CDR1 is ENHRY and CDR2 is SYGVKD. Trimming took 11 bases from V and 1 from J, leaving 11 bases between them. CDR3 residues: CASGQINYGYTF. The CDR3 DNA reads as TGTGCCTCTGGACAGATTAACTATGGCTACACCTTC.

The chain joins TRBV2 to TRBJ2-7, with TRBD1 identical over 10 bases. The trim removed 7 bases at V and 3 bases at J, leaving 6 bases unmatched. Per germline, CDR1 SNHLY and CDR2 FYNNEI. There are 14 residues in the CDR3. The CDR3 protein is CASNRRDRGYEQYF. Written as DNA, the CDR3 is TGTGCCAGCAACCGCCGGGACAGGGGCTACGAGCAGTACTTC.

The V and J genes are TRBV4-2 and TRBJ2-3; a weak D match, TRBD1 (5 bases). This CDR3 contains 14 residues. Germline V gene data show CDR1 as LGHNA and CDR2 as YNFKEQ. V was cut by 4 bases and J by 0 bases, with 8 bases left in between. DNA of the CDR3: TGTGCCAGCAGCCCACAGGTGAGCACAGATACGCAGTATTTT. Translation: CASSPQVSTDTQYF.

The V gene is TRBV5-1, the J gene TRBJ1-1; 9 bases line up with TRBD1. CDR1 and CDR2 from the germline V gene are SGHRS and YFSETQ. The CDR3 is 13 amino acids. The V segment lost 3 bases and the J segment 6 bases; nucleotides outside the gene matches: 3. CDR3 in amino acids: CASSSGQGSEAFF. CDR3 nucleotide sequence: TGCGCCAGCAGCTCGGGACAGGGATCTGAAGCTTTCTTT.

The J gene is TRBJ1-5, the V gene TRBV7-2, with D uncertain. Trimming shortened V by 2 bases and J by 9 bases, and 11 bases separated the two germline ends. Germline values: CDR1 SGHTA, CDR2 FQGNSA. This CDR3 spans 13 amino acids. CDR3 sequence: CASSLRSNGPQHF. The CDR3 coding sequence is TGTGCCAGCAGCTTACGGTCCAATGGGCCCCAGCATTTT.

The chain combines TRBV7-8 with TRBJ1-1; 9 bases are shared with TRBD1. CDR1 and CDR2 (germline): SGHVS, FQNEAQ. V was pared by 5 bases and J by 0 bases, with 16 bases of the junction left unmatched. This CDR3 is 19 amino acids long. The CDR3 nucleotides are TGTGCCAGCAGCCCGAAAGTGGGACAGGGAGTTGTTATGAACACTGAAGCTTTCTTT. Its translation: CASSPKVGQGVVMNTEAFF.

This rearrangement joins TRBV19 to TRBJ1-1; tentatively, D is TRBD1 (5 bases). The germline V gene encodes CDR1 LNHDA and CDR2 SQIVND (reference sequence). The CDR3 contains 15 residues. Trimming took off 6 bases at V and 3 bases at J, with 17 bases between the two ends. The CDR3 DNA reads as TGTGCCAGTAGCTTACTTGGGGGACGGTACACTGAAGCTTTCTTT. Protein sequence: CASSLLGGRYTEAFF.

The CDR3 spells CASSAGTGGSYEQYF. The CDR3, as DNA: TGTGCCAGCAGCGCCGGAACAGGGGGCTCCTACGAGCAGTACTTC. The chain links TRBV27 to TRBJ2-7; 8 nucleotides agree with TRBD1. Germline V gives CDR1 MNHEY, CDR2 SMNVEV (reference sequence). J was trimmed by 0 bases and V by 6 bases; bases with no gene match: 7. The CDR3 covers 15 residues.

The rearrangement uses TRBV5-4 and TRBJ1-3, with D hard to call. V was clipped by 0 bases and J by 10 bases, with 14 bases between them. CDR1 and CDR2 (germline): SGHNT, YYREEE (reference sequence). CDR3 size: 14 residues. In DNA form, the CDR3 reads TGTGCCAGCAGCTTGGGATGGGGAGATGGAACCATATATTTT. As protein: CASSLGWGDGTIYF.